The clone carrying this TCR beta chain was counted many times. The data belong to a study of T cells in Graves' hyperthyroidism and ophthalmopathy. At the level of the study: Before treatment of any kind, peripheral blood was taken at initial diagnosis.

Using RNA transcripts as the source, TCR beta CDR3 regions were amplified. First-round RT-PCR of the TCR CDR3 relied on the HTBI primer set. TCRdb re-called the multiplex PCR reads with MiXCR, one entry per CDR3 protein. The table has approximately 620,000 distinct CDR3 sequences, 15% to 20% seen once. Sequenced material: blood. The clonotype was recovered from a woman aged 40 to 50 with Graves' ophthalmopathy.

The CDR3 nucleotides are TGTGCCAGCAGTTCCGGACGGGGGTACGAGCAGTACTTC. Translation: CASSSGRGYEQYF. This chain connects TRBV12-3 or TRBV12-4 to TRBJ2-7, with D possibly TRBD2 on 6 matching bases. The CDR3 runs to 13 residues. Trimming took 4 bases from V and 4 from J, leaving 11 bases between them.